This T cell receptor (beta chain) was documented in a study of T cell repertoires in cytomegalovirus infection. TCRdb reprocessed the reads via MiXCR and lists one record per CDR3 protein. The sample has approximately 190,000 distinct CDR3 sequences; over 25% are singletons. The V segment lost 5 bases and the J segment 5 bases; nucleotides outside the gene matches: 11. The CDR3 contains 16 residues. Germline V gene sequence: CDR1 SGHVS, CDR2 FQNEAQ. The clonotype was recovered from a human donor in good health (CMV status not recorded). Some clones in this sample may be carry-over from other donors' samples. This rearrangement joins TRBV7-8 to TRBJ2-5; 10 positions agree with TRBD2. Material for sequencing was PBMCs. In DNA form, the CDR3 reads TGTGCCAGCAGCCCAAGCGGGGGGGAGGAGCGGGAGACCCAGTACTTC. Its translation: CASSPSGGEERETQYF. The full variable domain, completed using reference TRBV7-8 and TRBJ2-5, is GAGVSQSPRYKVAKRGQDVALRCDPISGHVSLFWYQQALGQGPEFLTYFQNEAQLDKSGLPSDRFFAERPEGSVSTLKIQRTQQEDSAVYLCASSPSGGEERETQYFGPGTRLLVL.